At least ten counts were recorded for the clone carrying this TCR beta chain. What it binds is not known. TCRdb reprocessed the reads with MiXCR, giving one entry per CDR3 protein. The sample yields 200,000 to 300,000 distinct CDR3 sequences, roughly 12% seen once. The source of the sample is a study of T cell repertoires in cytomegalovirus infection. Study details: Both a matching HLA type and CMV infection were indicated by public TCR beta signatures. Findings and caveats of the study: Dominant in the ex vivo response were TCR beta clonotypes restricted by HLA-C and specific for CMV. Summed frequency of shared TCR beta families picked out CMV carriers who also had the relevant HLA.

Trimming removed 1 base from V and 3 bases from J; junction bases left unmatched: 17. CDR1 LGHNA and CDR2 YSLEER come from the germline V gene. The CDR3 is 19 amino acids. The chain has TRBV4-3 and TRBJ1-1; 7 bases match TRBD1. This TCR was recovered from a human donor in good health (CMV status not recorded). Some clones in this sample may be carry-over from other donors' samples. Sequenced sample: PBMCs. The CDR3 loop reads CASSQVLPGTVTTDTEAFF. The CDR3, as DNA: TGCGCCAGCAGCCAAGTCCTCCCCGGGACAGTAACCACTGACACTGAAGCTTTCTTT.